The sequence of this TCR beta chain was determined in a study of T-cell memory formation after mild COVID-19. As concerns this clonotype: Its target is unknown.

The TCR alpha and TCR beta cDNA libraries, bearing sample barcodes and UMIs, were generated by 5'RACE using constant-segment primers. TCRdb recomputed calls from the 5' RACE reads with MiXCR, one row per CDR3 protein. The data contain fewer than 550,000 distinct CDR3 sequences, about 20% of them seen just once; the ten biggest clones take up 8.4%. Study-level findings and limits: CD4+ bias marked clones expanding day 15 to 37, unlike balanced contracting clones. Second-wave clones peaking on day 37 lacked confirmed SARS-CoV-2 specificity. Memory sampled before infection contained some responding clones, suggesting cross-reactive memory joined.

The sample consisted of PBMCs or a T cell subset sorted from them (not recorded which). This clonotype originated in an adult woman who had mild COVID-19 (a few samples of this study predate the infection). Cell type and time point are not known.

CDR3 sequence reads: CASSVGIPSWNREQFF. Here the CDR3 DNA reads TGTGCCAGCAGCGTAGGAATTCCCTCTTGGAATCGTGAGCAGTTCTTC. The chain joins TRBV9 to TRBJ2-1; D remains ambiguous. Germline assignment: CDR1 SGDLS and CDR2 YYNGEE. V lost 0 bases and J lost 9, with 19 bases in between. This CDR3 contains 16 residues.